This paragraph reports one T cell receptor beta chain. Amplification targeted TCR beta CDR3 regions from RNA transcripts. The HTBI set primed first-round TCR CDR3 RT-PCR. TCRdb processed the multiplex PCR reads anew with MiXCR; each CDR3 protein has one entry. Among more than 550,000 distinct CDR3 sequences listed, 18% were seen once. This specimen belongs to a study of T cells in Graves' hyperthyroidism and ophthalmopathy. V lost 4 bases to trimming and J lost 0 bases, with 16 bases between them. Germline V gene sequence: CDR1 LNHDA, CDR2 SQIVND (reference sequence). The CDR3 loop spans 18 amino acids.

The specimen sequenced was blood. This sequence joins TRBV19 and TRBJ2-6; D unresolved. The sequence was collected from a woman between 45 and 65 years old with Graves' hyperthyroidism that later progressed to Graves' ophthalmopathy. The CDR3 nucleotides read TGTGCCAGTAGTAATGGCGTCAGCTCACGCTCTGGGGCCAACGTCCTGACTTTC. It encodes CASSNGVSSRSGANVLTF.